Following are 5 T cell receptor beta chains from one sample sequenced in a study of graft-versus-host responses after intestinal transplantation. Sequencing was performed with immunoSEQ multiplex PCR; in TCRdb, only in-frame clones are kept and a portion is missing. The table records roughly 100,000 clones, over 85% of them present only once. No antigens are known for them. Sequencing was performed on unstimulated CD8+ T cells sorted from spleen or lymph node cells, taken before intestinal transplant. The receptors derive from a human donor who received an intestinal transplant.

In nucleotides, the CDR3 is TGTGCCAGCAGCTTTCAGGGCAGCTCCTATAATTCACCCCTCCACTTT. Translated: CASSFQGSSYNSPLHF. This chain uses TRBV7-8 with TRBJ1-6, with D possibly TRBD1 on 5 matching bases. Germline CDR1 reads SGHVS; CDR2 reads FQNEAQ. The CDR3 length is 16 residues. Trimming removed 3 bases from V and 0 bases from J, with 9 bases in between.

J is TRBJ2-3 and V is TRBV4-2; no definite D call. Trimming cost V 0 bases and J 4 bases, with 2 bases left between them. CDR1 and CDR2 from the germline V gene are LGHNA and YNFKEQ. The CDR3 runs 12 residues. CDR3 residues: CASSQEADTQYF. CDR3 sequence (DNA): TGTGCCAGCAGCCAAGAGGCAGATACGCAGTATTTT.

J is TRBJ2-1 and V is TRBV13; D is unclear. The CDR3 totals 14 residues. The ends were cut back, 5 bases at V and 8 bases at J, with 16 bases in the middle. CDR1 and CDR2 (germline): PRHDT, FYEKMQ (reference sequence). CDR3 sequence reads: CASSPPREFYEQFF. The CDR3 DNA reads TGTGCCAGCAGCCCCCCCCGCGAATTCTATGAGCAGTTCTTC.

The chain joins TRBV7-9 to TRBJ2-1; 7 positions agree with TRBD2. The ends lost 7 bases at V and 6 bases at J; junction bases unmatched: 9. The CDR3 runs to 14 residues. CDR1 is SEHNR, CDR2 FQNEAQ, per germline (reference sequence). The CDR3 DNA reads as TGTGCCAGCAACTCAAGCTGGGGGGGCAATGAGCAGTTCTTC. It codes for CASNSSWGGNEQFF.

The chain links TRBV7-8 to TRBJ2-1, with no clear D. CDR1 is SGHVS, CDR2 FQNEAQ, per germline. V shed 2 bases and J shed 10 bases, with 9 bases lying between them. The CDR3 covers 12 residues. For the CDR3, the DNA is TGTGCCAGCAGCTTAATAGGCAGCGAGCAGTTCTTC. This codes for CASSLIGSEQFF.